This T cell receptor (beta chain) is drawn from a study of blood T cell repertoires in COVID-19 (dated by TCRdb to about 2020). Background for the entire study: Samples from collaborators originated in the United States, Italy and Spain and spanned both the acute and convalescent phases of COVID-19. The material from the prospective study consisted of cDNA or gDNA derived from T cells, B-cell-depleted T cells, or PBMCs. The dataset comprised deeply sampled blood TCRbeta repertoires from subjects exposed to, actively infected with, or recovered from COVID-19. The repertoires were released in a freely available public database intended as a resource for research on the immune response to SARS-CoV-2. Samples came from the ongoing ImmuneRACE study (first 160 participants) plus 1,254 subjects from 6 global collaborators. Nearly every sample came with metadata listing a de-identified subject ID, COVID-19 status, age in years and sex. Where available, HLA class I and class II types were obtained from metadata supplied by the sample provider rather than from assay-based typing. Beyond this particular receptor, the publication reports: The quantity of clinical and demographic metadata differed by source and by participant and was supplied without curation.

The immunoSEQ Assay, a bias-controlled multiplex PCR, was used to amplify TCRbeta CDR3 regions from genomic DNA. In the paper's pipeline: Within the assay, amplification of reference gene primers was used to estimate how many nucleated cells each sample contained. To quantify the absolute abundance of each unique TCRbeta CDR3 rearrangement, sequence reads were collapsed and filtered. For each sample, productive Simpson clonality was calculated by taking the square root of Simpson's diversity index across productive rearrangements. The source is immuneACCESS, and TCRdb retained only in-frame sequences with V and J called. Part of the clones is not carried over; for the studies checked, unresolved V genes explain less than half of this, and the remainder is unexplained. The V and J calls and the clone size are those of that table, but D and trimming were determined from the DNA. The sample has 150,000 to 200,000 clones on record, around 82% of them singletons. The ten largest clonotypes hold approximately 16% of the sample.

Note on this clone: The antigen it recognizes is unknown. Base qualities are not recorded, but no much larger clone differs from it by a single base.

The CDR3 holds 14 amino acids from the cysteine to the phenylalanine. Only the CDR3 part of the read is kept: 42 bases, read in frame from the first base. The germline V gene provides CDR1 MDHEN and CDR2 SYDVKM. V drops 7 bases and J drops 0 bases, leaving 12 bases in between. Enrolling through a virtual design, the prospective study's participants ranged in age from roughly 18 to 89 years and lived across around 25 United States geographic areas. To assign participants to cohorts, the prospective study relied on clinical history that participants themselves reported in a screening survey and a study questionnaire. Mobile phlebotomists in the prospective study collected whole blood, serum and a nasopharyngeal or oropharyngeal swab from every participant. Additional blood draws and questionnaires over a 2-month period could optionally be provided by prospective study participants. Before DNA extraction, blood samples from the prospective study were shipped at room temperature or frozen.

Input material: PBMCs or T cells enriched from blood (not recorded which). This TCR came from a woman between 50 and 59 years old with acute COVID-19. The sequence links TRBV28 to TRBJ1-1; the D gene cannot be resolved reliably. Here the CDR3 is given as CASTPGSMNTEAFF. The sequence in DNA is TGTGCCAGCACTCCAGGTTCCATGAACACTGAAGCTTTCTTT.